This TCR beta chain was profiled in a study of T cell clonotyping in hematopoietic cell transplantation. Study observations and caveats: No sorting was done, leaving CD4 and CD8 contributions mixed. After transplant, recipient diversity fell while pathologically expanded clonotypes grew through day 180. Higher Inverse Simpson Index values in graft donor and pretransplant recipient predicted broader posttransplant TCR diversity.

The repertoire was sequenced with immunoSEQ multiplex PCR; TCRdb's copy has only in-frame clones and lacks some. In the table there are more than 10,000 clones, over 85% of which are singletons. In the case of this clone: Its target is not known.

This CDR3 contains 15 residues. Germline V gene data show CDR1 as SNHLY and CDR2 as FYNNEI. V was clipped by 7 bases and J by 7 bases; unmatched bases: 10. Sequencing was performed on PBMCs, taken 100 days after allogeneic stem cell transplant. V gene TRBV2 combines with J gene TRBJ1-6; the match to TRBD1 covers 7 bases. The source is a female patient aged 50 to 65 who had an allogeneic stem cell transplant from an unrelated donor, so the T cells may come from the graft donor. Some clones in this sample may be carry-over from other donors' samples. The CDR3: CASNGGTAGNSPLHF. The CDR3 nucleotides read TGTGCCAGCAACGGAGGGACAGCGGGGAATTCACCCCTCCACTTT.